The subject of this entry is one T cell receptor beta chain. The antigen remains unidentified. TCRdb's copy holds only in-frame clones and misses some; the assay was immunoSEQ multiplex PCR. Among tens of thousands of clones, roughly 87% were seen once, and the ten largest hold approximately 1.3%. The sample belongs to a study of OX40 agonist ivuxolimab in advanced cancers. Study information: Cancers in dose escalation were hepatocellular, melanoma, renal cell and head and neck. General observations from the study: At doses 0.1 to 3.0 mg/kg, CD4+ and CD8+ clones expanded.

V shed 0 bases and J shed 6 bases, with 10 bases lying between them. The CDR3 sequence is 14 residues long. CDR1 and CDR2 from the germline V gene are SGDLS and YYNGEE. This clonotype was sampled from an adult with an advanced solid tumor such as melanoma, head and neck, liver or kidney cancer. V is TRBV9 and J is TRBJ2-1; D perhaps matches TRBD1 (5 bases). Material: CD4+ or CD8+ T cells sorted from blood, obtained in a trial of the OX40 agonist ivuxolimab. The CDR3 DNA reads TGTGCCAGCAGCGTAGTTGGGGCGTCCAATGAGCAGTTCTTC. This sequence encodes CASSVVGASNEQFF. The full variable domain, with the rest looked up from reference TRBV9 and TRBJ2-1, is DSGVTQTPKHLITATGQRVTLRCSPRSGDLSVYWYQQSLDQGLQFLIQYYNGEERAKGNILERFSAQQFPDLHSELNLSSLELGDSALYFCASSVVGASNEQFFGPGTRLTVL.